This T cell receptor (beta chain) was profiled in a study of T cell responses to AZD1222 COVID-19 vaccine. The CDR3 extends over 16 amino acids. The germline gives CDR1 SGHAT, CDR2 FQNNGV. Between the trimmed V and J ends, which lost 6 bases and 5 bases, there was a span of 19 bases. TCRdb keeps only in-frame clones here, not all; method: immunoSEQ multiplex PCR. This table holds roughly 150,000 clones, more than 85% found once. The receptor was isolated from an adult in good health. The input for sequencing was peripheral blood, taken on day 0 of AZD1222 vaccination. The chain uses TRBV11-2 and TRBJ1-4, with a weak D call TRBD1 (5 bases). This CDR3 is CASRPGQGRGNEKLFF. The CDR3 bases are TGTGCCAGCAGGCCGGGCCAGGGACGGGGGAATGAAAAACTGTTTTTT.